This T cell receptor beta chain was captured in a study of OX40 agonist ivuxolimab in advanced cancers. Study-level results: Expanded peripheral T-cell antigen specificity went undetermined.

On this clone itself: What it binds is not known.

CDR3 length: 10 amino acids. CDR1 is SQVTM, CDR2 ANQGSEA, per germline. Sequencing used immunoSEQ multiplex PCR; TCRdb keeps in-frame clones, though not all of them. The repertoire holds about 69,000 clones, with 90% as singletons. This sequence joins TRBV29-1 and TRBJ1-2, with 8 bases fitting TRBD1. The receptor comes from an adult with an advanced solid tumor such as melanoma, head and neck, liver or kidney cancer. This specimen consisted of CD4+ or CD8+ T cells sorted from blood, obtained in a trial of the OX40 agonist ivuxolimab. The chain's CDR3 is CNTDRDGYTF. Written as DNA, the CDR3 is TGCAACACGGACAGGGACGGCTACACCTTC.